The text below deals with one T cell receptor (beta chain). No antigen is known for it. Profiled with immunoSEQ multiplex PCR; TCRdb holds only in-frame clones, not every one. The repertoire holds over 850,000 clones, 75% to 85% seen once, with approximately 0.52% in the top ten. The data are from a study of shared clonotypes between healthy human individuals. Study-level findings and limits: The represented genetic and exposure-history diversity was limited by the small number of donors.

Germline lookup yields CDR1 SGHNT and CDR2 YYREEE (reference sequence). Trimming cost V 3 bases and J 11 bases; bases outside gene matches: 5. The CDR3 has 12 residues. This receptor was taken from a man between 18 and 35 years old in good health. Some clones in this sample may be carry-over from other donors' samples. J is TRBJ1-1 and V is TRBV5-4; 9 nucleotides align to TRBD1. The sample was memory CD4+ T cells from PBMCs. Subset reported: CD45RA-negative fraction. CDR3 loop: CASSSGQGGAFF. Here the CDR3 DNA reads TGTGCCAGCAGCTCGGGACAGGGTGGGGCTTTCTTT.